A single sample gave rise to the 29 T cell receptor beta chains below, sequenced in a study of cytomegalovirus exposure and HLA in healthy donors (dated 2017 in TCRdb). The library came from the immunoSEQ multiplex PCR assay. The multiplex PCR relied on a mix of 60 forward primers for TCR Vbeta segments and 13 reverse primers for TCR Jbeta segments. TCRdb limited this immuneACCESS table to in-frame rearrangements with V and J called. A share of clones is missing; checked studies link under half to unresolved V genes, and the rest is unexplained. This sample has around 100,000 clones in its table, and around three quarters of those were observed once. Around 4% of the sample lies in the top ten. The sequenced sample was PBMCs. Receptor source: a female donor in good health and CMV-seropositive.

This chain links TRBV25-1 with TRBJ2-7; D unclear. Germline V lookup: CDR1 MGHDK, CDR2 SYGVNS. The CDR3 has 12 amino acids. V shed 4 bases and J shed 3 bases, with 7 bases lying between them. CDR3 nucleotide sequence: TGTGCCAGCAGTGCCCCCCACTACGAGCAGTACTTC. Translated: CASSAPHYEQYF.

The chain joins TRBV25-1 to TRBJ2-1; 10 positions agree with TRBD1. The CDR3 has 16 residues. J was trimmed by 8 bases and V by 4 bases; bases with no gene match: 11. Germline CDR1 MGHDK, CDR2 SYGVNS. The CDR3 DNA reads TGTGCCAGCAGTGGACGAGGGACAGGGGCTACGCATGAGCAGTTCTTC. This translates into CASSGRGTGATHEQFF.

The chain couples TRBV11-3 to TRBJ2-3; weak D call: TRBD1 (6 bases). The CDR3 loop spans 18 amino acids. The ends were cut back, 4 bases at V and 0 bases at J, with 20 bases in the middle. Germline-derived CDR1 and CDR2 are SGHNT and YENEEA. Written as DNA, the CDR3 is TGTGCCAGCAGCTACACTAACCGGTGGGGGCCTAGCACAGATACGCAGTATTTT. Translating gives CASSYTNRWGPSTDTQYF.

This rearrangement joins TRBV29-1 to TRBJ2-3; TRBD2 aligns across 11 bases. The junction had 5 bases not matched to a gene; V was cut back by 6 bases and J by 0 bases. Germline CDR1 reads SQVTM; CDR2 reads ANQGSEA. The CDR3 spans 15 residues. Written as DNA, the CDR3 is TGCAGCGTGTTAGGGACTAGCGGAAGCACAGATACGCAGTATTTT. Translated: CSVLGTSGSTDTQYF.

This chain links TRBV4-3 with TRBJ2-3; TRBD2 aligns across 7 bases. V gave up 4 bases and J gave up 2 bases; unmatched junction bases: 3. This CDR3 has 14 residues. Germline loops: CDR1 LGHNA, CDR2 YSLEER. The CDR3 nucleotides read TGCGCCAGCAGCCTGGGACTAAACACAGATACGCAGTATTTT. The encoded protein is CASSLGLNTDTQYF.

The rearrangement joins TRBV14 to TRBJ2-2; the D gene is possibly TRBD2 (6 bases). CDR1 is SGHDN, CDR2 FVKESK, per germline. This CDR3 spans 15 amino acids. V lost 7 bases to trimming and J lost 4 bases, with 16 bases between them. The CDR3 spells CASKRGGAATGELFF. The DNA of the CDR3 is TGTGCCAGCAAGAGGGGCGGGGCGGCCACCGGGGAGCTGTTTTTT.

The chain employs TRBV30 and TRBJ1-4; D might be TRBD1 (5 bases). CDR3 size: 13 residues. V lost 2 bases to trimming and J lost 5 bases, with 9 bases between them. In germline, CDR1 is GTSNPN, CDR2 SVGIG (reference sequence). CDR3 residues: CAWSRQLNEKLFF. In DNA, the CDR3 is TGTGCCTGGAGTCGACAGCTCAATGAAAAACTGTTTTTT.

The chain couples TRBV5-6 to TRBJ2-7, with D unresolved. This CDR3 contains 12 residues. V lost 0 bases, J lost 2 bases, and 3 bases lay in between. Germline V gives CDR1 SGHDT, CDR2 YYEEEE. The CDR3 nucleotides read TGTGCCAGCAGCTTGGAGCCCTACGAGCAGTACTTC. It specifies CASSLEPYEQYF.

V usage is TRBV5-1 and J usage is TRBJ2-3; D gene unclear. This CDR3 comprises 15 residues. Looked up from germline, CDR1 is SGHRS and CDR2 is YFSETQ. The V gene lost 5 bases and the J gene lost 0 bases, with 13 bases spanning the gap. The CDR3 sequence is CASRSHLGSTDTQYF. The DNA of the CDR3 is TGCGCCAGCAGATCGCACCTCGGTAGCACAGATACGCAGTATTTT.

The CDR3 nucleotides read TGTGCCAGCAGCTTAGATCAGGGTAACACAGATACGCAGTATTTT. Translation: CASSLDQGNTDTQYF. The J gene is TRBJ2-3, the V gene TRBV7-9; a weak D match, TRBD1 (5 bases). Looked up from germline, CDR1 is SEHNR and CDR2 is FQNEAQ (reference sequence). V shed 1 base and J shed 2 bases, with 10 bases lying between them. The CDR3 runs to 15 residues.

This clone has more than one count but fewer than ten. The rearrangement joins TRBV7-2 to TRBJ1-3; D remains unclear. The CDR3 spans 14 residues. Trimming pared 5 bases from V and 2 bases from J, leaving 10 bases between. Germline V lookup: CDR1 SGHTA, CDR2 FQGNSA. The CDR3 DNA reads TGTGCCAGCAGCCTCGGAGGGACTGGAAACACCATATATTTT. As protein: CASSLGGTGNTIYF. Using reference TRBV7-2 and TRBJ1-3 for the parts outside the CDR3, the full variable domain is GAGVSQSPSNKVTEKGKDVELRCDPISGHTALYWYRQSLGQGLEFLIYFQGNSAPDKSGLPSDRFSAERTGGSVSTLTIQRTQQEDSAVYLCASSLGGTGNTIYFGEGSWLTVV.

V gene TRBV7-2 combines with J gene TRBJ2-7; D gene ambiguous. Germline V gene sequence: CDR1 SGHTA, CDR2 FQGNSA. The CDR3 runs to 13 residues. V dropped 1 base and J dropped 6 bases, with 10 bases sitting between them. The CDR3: CASSLVSSGEQYF. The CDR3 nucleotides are TGTGCCAGCAGCTTAGTCTCTAGTGGCGAGCAGTACTTC. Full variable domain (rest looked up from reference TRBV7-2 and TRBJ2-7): GAGVSQSPSNKVTEKGKDVELRCDPISGHTALYWYRQSLGQGLEFLIYFQGNSAPDKSGLPSDRFSAERTGGSVSTLTIQRTQQEDSAVYLCASSLVSSGEQYFGPGTRLTVT.

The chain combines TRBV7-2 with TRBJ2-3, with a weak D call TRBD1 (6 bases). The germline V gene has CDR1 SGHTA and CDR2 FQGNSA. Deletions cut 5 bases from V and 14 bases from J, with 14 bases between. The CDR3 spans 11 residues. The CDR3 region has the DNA TGTGCCAGCAGCACACAGGGCGGAGGGTATTTT. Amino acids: CASSTQGGGYF.

The CDR3 DNA reads TGTGCCATCAGTGACCTAGCGGGGGAAAGCTCCTACAATGAGCAGTTCTTC. Its protein product is CAISDLAGESSYNEQFF. This chain links TRBV10-3 with TRBJ2-1, with 10 bases that match TRBD2. V dropped 3 bases and J dropped 0; count of bases not matched to a gene: 5. Germline V lookup: CDR1 ENHRY, CDR2 SYGVKD. The CDR3 length is 17 residues.

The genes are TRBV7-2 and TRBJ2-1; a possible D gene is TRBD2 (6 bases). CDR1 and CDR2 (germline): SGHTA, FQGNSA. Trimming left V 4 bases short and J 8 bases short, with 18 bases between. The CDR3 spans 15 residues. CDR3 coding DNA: TGTGCCAGCAGCTCCGGGACTGCCTTTGTGGATGAGCAGTTCTTC. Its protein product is CASSSGTAFVDEQFF. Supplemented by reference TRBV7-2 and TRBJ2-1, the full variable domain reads GAGVSQSPSNKVTEKGKDVELRCDPISGHTALYWYRQSLGQGLEFLIYFQGNSAPDKSGLPSDRFSAERTGGSVSTLTIQRTQQEDSAVYLCASSSGTAFVDEQFFGPGTRLTVL.

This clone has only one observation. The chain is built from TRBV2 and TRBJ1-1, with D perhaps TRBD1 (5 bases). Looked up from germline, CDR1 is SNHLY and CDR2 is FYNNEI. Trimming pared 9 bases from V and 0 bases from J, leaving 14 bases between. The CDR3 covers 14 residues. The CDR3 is CASGATALNTEAFF. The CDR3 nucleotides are TGTGCCAGTGGGGCGACAGCCCTGAACACTGAAGCTTTCTTT.

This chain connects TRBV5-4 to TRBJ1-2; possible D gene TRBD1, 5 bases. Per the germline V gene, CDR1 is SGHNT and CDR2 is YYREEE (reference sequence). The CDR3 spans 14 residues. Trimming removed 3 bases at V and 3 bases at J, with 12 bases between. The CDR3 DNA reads TGTGCCAGCAGCTACCCGGGGGGGGACTATGGCTACACCTTC. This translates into CASSYPGGDYGYTF.

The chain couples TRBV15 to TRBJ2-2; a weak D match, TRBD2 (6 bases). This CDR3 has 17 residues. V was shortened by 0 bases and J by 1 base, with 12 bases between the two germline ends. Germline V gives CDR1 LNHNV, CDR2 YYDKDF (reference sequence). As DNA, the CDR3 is TGTGCCACCAGCAGAGATCGGACGGGAGAGAACACCGGGGAGCTGTTTTTT. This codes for CATSRDRTGENTGELFF.

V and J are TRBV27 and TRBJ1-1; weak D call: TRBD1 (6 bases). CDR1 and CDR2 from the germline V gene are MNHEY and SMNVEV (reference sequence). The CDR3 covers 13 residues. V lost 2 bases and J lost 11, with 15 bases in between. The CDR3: CASSLPDRIIAFF. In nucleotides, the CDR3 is TGTGCCAGCAGTTTACCTGACAGGATTATTGCTTTCTTT.

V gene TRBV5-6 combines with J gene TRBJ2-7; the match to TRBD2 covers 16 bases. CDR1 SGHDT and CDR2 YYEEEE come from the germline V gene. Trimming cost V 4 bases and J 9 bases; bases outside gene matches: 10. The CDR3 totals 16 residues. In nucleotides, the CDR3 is TGTGCCAGCAGCGGAATCCCGGGACTAGCGGGAGGGGGGCAGTACTTC. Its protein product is CASSGIPGLAGGGQYF.

In DNA form, the CDR3 reads TGTGCCAGTAGGGAGACAGGGAGGAACACCGGGGAGCTGTTTTTT. This encodes CASRETGRNTGELFF. The V gene is TRBV19, the J gene TRBJ2-2, with 7 nucleotides matching TRBD1. The V and J ends lost 6 bases and 1 base, in that order; junction bases with no gene match: 5. The CDR3 has 15 residues. Germline lookup yields CDR1 LNHDA and CDR2 SQIVND (reference sequence).

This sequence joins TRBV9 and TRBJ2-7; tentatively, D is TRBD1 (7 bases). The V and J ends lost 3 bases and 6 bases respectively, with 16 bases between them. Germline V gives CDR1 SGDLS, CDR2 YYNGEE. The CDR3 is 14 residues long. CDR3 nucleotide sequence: TGTGCCAGCAGCGAGGGGAGGAGGACAGGCGAGCAGTACTTC. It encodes CASSEGRRTGEQYF.

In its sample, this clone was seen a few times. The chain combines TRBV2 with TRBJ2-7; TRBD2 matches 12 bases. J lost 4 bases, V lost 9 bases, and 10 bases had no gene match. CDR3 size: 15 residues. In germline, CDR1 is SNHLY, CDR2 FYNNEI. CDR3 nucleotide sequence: TGTGCCAGTGGGGGACTAGCGGGTTTCTCGTACGAGCAGTACTTC. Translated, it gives CASGGLAGFSYEQYF. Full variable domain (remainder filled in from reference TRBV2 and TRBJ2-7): EPEVTQTPSHQVTQMGQEVILRCVPISNHLYFYWYRQILGQKVEFLVSFYNNEISEKSEIFDDQFSVERPDGSNFTLKIRSTKLEDSAMYFCASGGLAGFSYEQYFGPGTRLTVT.

The CDR3 sequence: CASSALSTSGRTSTDTQYF. In nucleotides, the CDR3 is TGTGCCAGCAGCGCACTATCCACTAGCGGGAGGACAAGCACAGATACGCAGTATTTT. The chain couples TRBV5-4 to TRBJ2-3; 12 nucleotides agree with TRBD2. The V and J ends lost 4 bases and 0 bases, in that order; junction bases with no gene match: 12. Germline CDR1 and CDR2: SGHNT and YYREEE (reference sequence). The CDR3 totals 19 residues. Looking up the rest from reference TRBV5-4 and TRBJ2-3 gives the full variable domain: ETGVTQSPTHLIKTRGQQVTLRCSSQSGHNTVSWYQQALGQGPQFIFQYYREEENGRGNFPPRFSGLQFPNYSSELNVNALELDDSALYLCASSALSTSGRTSTDTQYFGPGTRLTVL.

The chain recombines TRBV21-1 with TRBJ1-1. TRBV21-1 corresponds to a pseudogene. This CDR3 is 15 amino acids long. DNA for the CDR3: TGTGCCAGCAGCAAAGAAAGCCGGGATAGGGCTGAAGCTTTCTTT. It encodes CASSKESRDRAEAFF.

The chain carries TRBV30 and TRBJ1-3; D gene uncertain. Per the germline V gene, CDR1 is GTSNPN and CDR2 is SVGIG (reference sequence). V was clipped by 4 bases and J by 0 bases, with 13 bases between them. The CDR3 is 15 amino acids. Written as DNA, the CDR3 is TGTGCCTGGACCGATTGGGCGCTCTCTGGAAACACCATATATTTT. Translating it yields CAWTDWALSGNTIYF.

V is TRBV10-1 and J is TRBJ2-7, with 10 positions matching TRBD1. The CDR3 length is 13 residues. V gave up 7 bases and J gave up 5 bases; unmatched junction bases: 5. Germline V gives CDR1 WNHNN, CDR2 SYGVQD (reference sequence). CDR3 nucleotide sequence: TGCGCCAGCACGGACAGGGGGAGCAACGAGCAGTACTTC. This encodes CASTDRGSNEQYF.

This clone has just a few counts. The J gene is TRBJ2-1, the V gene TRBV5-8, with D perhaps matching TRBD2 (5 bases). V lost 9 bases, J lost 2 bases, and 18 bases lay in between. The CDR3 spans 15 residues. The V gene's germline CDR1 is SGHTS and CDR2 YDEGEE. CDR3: CATRRGSAAYNEQFF. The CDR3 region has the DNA TGTGCCACCCGGCGAGGGAGCGCGGCCTACAATGAGCAGTTCTTC.

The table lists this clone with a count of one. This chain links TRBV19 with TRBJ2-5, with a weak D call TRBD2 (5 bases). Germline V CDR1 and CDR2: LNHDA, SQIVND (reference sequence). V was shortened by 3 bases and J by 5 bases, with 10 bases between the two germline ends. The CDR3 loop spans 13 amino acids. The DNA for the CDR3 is TGTGCCAGTAGTATCGGAAGGAGGGAGACCCAGTACTTC. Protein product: CASSIGRRETQYF.